This T cell receptor (beta chain) was identified during a study of OX40 agonist ivuxolimab in advanced cancers. Across the study: Cohort: 65% to 90% men, mean age approximately 66, aged roughly 23 to 79.

Study results and caveats: On average, CD8+ T cells had more expanded clones than CD4+. Determination of antigen specificity was not performed for the expanded peripheral T cells.

Looked up from germline, CDR1 is SGHVS and CDR2 is FQNEAQ. The ends lost 8 bases at V and 1 base at J; junction bases unmatched: 15. This CDR3 has 18 residues. Some clones are missing from TCRdb's copy, which holds only in-frame ones; the method was immunoSEQ multiplex PCR. Among some 97,000 clones listed, about nine tenths were seen once. In regard to this clone: Its antigen is unknown.

Exclusion of a patient followed from autoimmune disease history or systemic immunosuppression. The sequence was collected from an adult with an advanced solid tumor such as melanoma, head and neck, liver or kidney cancer. V usage is TRBV7-8 and J usage is TRBJ2-1; the match to TRBD2 covers 9 bases. The sequenced sample was CD4+ or CD8+ T cells sorted from blood, obtained in a trial of the OX40 agonist ivuxolimab. DNA of the CDR3: TGTGCCAGCGGACGACAGGGCCGGACTAGCGCGTCCTACAATGAGCAGTTCTTC. It specifies CASGRQGRTSASYNEQFF.